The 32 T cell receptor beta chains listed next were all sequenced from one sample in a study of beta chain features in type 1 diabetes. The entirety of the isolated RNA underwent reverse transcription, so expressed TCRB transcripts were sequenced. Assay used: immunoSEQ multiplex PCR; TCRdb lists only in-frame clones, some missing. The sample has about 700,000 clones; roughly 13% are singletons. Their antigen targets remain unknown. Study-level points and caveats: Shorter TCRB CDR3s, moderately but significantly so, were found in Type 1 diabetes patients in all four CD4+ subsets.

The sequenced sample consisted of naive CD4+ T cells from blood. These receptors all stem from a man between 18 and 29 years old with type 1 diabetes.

The CDR3 is CASSERPPGESVTQYF. CDR3 in DNA: TGTGCCAGCAGTGAAAGACCCCCAGGGGAGTCCGTTACGCAGTATTTT. The chain combines TRBV2 with TRBJ2-3, with D tentatively TRBD1 (6 bases). Germline CDR1 is SNHLY and CDR2 is FYNNEI. V lost 2 bases and J lost 8, with 20 bases in between. CDR3 length: 16 amino acids.

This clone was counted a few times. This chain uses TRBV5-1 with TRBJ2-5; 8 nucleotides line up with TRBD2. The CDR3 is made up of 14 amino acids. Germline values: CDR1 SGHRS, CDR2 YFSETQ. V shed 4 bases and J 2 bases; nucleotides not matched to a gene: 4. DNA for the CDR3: TGCGCCAGCAGCGTACGCGGGGGGCAAGAGACCCAGTACTTC. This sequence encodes CASSVRGGQETQYF.

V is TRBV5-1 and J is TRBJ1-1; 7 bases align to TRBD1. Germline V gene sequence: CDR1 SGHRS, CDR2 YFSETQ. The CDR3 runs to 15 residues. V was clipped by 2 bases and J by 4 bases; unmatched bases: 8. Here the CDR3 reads CASSLTTGWSTEAFF. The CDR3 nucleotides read TGCGCCAGCAGCTTAACGACAGGGTGGAGCACTGAAGCTTTCTTT. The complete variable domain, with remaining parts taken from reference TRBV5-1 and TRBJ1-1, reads KAGVTQTPRYLIKTRGQQVTLSCSPISGHRSVSWYQQTPGQGLQFLFEYFSETQRNKGNFPGRFSGRQFSNSRSEMNVSTLELGDSALYLCASSLTTGWSTEAFFGQGTRLTVV.

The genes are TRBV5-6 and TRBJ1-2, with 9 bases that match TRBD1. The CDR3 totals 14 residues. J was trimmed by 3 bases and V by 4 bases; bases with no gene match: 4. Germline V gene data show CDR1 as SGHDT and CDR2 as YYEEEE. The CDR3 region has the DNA TGTGCCAGCAGCCCTCGGACAGGGGACTATGGCTACACCTTC. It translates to CASSPRTGDYGYTF.

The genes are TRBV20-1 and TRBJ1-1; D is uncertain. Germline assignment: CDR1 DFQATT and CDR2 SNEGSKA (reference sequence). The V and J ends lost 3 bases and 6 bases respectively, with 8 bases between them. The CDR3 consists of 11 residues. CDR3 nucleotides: TGCAGTGCTAGTGAGGGAGCTGAAGCTTTCTTT. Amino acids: CSASEGAEAFF.

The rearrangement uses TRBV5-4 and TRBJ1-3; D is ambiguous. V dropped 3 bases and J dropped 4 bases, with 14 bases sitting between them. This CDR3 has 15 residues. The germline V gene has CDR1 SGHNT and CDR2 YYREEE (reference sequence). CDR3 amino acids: CASSYAPSLGNTIYF. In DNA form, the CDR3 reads TGTGCCAGCAGCTACGCACCTTCGCTAGGAAACACCATATATTTT.

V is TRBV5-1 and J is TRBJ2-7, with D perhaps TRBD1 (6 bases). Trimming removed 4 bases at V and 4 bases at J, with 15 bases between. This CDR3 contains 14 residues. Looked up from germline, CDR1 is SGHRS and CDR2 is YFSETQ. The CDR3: CASSREPRGYEQYF. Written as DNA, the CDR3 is TGCGCCAGCAGCAGAGAACCCAGGGGATACGAGCAGTACTTC. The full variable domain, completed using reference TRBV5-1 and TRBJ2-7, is KAGVTQTPRYLIKTRGQQVTLSCSPISGHRSVSWYQQTPGQGLQFLFEYFSETQRNKGNFPGRFSGRQFSNSRSEMNVSTLELGDSALYLCASSREPRGYEQYFGPGTRLTVT.

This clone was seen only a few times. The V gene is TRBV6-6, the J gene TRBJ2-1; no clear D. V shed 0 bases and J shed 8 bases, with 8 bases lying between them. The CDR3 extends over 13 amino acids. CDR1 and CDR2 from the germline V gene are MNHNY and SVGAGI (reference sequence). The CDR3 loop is CASSYSGFDEQFF. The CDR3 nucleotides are TGTGCCAGCAGTTACTCGGGGTTCGATGAGCAGTTCTTC.

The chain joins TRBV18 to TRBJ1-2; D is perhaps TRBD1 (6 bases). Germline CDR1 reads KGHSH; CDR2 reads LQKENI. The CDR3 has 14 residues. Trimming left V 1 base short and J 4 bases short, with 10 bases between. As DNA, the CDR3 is TGTGCCAGCTCACCACAATCGACAGGCTATGGCTACACCTTC. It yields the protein CASSPQSTGYGYTF.

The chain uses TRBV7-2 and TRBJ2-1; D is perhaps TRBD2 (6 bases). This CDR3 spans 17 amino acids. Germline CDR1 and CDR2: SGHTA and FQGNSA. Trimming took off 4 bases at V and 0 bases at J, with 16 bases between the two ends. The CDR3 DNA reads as TGTGCCAGCAGCTCACCCCTGGGCGGGGCCTCCTACAATGAGCAGTTCTTC. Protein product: CASSSPLGGASYNEQFF.

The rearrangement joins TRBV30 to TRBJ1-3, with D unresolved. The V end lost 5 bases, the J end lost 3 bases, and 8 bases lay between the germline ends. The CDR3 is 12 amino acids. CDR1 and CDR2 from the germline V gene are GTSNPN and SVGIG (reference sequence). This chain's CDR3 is CAWEWVGNTIYF. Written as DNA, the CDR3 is TGTGCCTGGGAATGGGTTGGAAACACCATATATTTT.

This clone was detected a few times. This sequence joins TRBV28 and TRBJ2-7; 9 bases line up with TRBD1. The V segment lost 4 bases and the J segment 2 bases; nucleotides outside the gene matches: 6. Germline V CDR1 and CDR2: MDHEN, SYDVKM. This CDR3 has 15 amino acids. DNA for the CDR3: TGTGCCAGCAGTTGGGACAGGGCGAGACCCTACGAGCAGTACTTC. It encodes CASSWDRARPYEQYF.

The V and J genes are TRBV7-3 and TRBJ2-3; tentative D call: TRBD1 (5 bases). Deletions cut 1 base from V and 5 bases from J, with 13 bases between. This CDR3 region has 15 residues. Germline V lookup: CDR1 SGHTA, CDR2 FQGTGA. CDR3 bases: TGTGCCAGCAGCTTAAACAGGTTCCTGGGAGATACGCAGTATTTT. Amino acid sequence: CASSLNRFLGDTQYF.

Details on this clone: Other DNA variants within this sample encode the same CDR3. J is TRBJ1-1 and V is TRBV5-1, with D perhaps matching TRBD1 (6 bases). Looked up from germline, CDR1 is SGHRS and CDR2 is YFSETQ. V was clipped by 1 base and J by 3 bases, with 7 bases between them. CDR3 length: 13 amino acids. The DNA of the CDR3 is TGCGCCAGCAGCTTGCGGACAGACACTGAAGCTTTCTTT. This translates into CASSLRTDTEAFF.

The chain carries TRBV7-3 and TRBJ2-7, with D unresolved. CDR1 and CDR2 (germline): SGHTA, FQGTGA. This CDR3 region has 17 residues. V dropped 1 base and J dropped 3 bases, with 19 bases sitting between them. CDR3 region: CASSLISPLGEGYEQYF. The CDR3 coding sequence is TGTGCCAGCAGCTTAATTAGCCCGCTAGGTGAAGGCTACGAGCAGTACTTC.

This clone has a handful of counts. CDR3: CASRPGVGVYEQYF. For the CDR3, the DNA is TGTGCCAGCAGACCCGGGGTTGGCGTCTACGAGCAGTACTTC. V usage is TRBV11-3 and J usage is TRBJ2-7; D may be TRBD2 (5 bases). The germline V gene encodes CDR1 SGHNT and CDR2 YENEEA. V lost 6 bases and J 3 bases, leaving 15 bases between the germline ends. CDR3 length: 14 amino acids.

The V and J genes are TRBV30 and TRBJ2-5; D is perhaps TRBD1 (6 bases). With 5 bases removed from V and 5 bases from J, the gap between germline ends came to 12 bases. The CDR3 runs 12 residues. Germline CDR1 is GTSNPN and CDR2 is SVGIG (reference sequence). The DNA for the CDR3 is TGTGCCTGGGGGGGTGGACAGGAGACCCAGTACTTC. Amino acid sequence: CAWGGGQETQYF.

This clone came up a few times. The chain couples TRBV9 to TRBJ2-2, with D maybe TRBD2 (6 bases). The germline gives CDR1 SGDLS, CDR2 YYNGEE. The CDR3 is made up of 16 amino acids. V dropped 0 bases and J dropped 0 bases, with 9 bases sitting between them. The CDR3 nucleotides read TGTGCCAGCAGCGTAGGCGGCGGGGCGAACACCGGGGAGCTGTTTTTT. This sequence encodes CASSVGGGANTGELFF.

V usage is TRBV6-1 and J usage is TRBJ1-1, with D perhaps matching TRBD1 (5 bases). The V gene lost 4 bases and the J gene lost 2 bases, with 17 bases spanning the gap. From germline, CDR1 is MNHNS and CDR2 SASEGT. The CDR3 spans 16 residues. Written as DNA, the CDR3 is TGTGCCAGCAGTGGAGGGGCCATCCAGTTAAACACTGAAGCTTTCTTT. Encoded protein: CASSGGAIQLNTEAFF.

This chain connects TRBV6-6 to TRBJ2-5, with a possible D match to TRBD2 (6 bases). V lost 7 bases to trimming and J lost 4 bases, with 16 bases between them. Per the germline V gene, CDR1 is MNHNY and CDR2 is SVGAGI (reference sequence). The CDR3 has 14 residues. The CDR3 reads CASTLNGGGETQYF. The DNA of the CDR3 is TGTGCCAGCACCCTTAACGGGGGAGGAGAGACCCAGTACTTC.

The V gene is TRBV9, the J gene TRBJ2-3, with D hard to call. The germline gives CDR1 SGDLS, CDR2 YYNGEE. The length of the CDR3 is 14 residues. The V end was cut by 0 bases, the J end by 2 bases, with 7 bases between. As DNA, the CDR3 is TGTGCCAGCAGCGTAGATGGGTTCACAGATACGCAGTATTTT. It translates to CASSVDGFTDTQYF.

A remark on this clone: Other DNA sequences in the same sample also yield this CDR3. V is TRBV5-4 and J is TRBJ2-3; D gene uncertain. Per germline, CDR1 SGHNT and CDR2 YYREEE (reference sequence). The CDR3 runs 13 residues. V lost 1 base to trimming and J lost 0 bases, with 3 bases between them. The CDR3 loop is CASSLFSTDTQYF. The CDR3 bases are TGTGCCAGCAGCTTGTTTAGCACAGATACGCAGTATTTT.

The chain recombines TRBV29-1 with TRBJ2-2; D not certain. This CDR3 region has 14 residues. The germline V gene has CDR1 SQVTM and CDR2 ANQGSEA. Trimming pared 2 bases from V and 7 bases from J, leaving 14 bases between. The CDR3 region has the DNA TGCAGCGTTGAATCACCAGCGCGTGGCGGGGAGCTGTTTTTT. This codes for CSVESPARGGELFF.

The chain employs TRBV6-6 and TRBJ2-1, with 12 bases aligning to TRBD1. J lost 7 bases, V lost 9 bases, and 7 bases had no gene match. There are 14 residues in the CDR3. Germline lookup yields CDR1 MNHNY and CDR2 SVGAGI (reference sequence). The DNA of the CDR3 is TGTGCCAGTAGCGAGGGACAGGGGGCTAATGAGCAGTTCTTC. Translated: CASSEGQGANEQFF.

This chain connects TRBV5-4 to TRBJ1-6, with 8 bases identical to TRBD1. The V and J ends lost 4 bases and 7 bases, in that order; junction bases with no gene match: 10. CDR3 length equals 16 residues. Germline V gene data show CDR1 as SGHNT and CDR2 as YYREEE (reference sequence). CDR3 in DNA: TGTGCCAGCAGCCAAGCTGGACAGGGAATGAATTCACCCCTCCACTTT. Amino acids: CASSQAGQGMNSPLHF. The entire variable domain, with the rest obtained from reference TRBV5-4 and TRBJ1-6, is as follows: ETGVTQSPTHLIKTRGQQVTLRCSSQSGHNTVSWYQQALGQGPQFIFQYYREEENGRGNFPPRFSGLQFPNYSSELNVNALELDDSALYLCASSQAGQGMNSPLHFGNGTRLTVT.

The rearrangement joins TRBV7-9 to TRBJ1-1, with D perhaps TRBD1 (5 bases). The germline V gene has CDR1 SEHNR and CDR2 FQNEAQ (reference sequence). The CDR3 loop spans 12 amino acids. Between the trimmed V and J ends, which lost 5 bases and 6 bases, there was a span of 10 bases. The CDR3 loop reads CASSPGPSEAFF. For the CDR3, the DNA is TGTGCCAGCAGCCCAGGGCCTTCTGAAGCTTTCTTT.

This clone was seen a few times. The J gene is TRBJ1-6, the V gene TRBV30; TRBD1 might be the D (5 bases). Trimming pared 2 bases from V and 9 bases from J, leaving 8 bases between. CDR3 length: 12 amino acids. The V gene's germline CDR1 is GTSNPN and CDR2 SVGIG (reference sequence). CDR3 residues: CAWSPGGSPLHF. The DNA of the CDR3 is TGTGCCTGGAGTCCCGGGGGTTCACCCCTCCACTTT.

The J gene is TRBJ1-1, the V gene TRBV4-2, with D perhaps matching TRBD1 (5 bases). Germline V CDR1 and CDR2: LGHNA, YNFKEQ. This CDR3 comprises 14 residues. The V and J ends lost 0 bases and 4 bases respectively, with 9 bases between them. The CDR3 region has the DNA TGTGCCAGCAGCCAAGAAGGGACCAGCACTGAAGCTTTCTTT. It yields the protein CASSQEGTSTEAFF.

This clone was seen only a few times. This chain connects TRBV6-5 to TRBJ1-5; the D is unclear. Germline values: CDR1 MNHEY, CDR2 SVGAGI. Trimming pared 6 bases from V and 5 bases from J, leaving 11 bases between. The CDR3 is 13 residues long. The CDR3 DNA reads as TGTGCCAGCAGGGGAATGATGGATCAGCCCCAGCATTTT. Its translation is CASRGMMDQPQHF.

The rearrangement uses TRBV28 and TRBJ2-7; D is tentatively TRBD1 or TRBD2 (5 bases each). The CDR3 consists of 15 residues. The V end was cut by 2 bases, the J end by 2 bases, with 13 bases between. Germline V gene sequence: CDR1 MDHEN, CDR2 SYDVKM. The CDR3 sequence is CASSLNGAIPYEQYF. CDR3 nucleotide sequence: TGTGCCAGCAGTTTAAACGGGGCAATTCCCTACGAGCAGTACTTC. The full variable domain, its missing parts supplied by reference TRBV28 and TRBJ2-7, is DVKVTQSSRYLVKRTGEKVFLECVQDMDHENMFWYRQDPGLGLRLIYFSYDVKMKEKGDIPEGYSVSREKKERFSLILESASTNQTSMYLCASSLNGAIPYEQYFGPGTRLTVT.

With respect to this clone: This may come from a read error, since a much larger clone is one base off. CDR3 sequence (DNA): TGTGCCAGCAGCCTGGACAGCACAGATACGCAGTATTTT. It encodes CASSLDSTDTQYF. The chain uses TRBV9 and TRBJ2-3; D not resolved. V lost 4 bases and J 0 bases, leaving 6 bases between the germline ends. The germline V gene encodes CDR1 SGDLS and CDR2 YYNGEE. The CDR3 loop spans 13 amino acids.

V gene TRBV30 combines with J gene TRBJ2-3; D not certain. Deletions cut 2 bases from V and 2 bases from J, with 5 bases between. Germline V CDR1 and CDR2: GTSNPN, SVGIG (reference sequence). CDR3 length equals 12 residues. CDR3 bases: TGTGCCTGGAGTTTTATCACAGATACGCAGTATTTT. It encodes CAWSFITDTQYF.